Presented here are 21 T cell receptor beta chains from one specimen sequenced in a study of shared clonotypes between healthy human individuals. The data were produced by immunoSEQ multiplex PCR, yet TCRdb's version contains in-frame clones alone and is incomplete. Of about 1,500,000 clones listed, around 97% are singletons. The specimen sequenced was naive CD4+ T cells sorted from blood. Subset specified: CD45RA+ positively selected. These receptors originate from a man aged 30 to 45 in good health.

V usage is TRBV18 and J usage is TRBJ2-3; 12 nucleotides agree with TRBD2. Germline CDR1 KGHSH, CDR2 LQKENI. The CDR3 sequence is 17 residues long. V shed 4 bases, J shed 4 bases, and the junction held 9 bases outside the gene matches. CDR3 bases: TGTGCCAGCTCACTTCGGACTAGCGGGATACAAGCAGATACGCAGTATTTT. Encoded protein: CASSLRTSGIQADTQYF. Full variable domain (outside the CDR3, taken from reference TRBV18 and TRBJ2-3): NAGVMQNPRHLVRRRGQEARLRCSPMKGHSHVYWYRQLPEEGLKFMVYLQKENIIDESGMPKERFSAEFPKEGPSILRIQQVVRGDSAAYFCASSLRTSGIQADTQYFGPGTRLTVL.

The V gene is TRBV5-1, the J gene TRBJ2-2, with D possibly being TRBD1 (6 bases). This CDR3 comprises 16 residues. Germline-derived CDR1 and CDR2 are SGHRS and YFSETQ. Trimming took off 4 bases at V and 4 bases at J, with 17 bases between the two ends. CDR3 in DNA: TGCGCCAGCAGCCCGAATGCAGGGGTATCCACCGGGGAGCTGTTTTTT. Its translation: CASSPNAGVSTGELFF. The full variable domain, rest sourced from reference TRBV5-1 and TRBJ2-2, is KAGVTQTPRYLIKTRGQQVTLSCSPISGHRSVSWYQQTPGQGLQFLFEYFSETQRNKGNFPGRFSGRQFSNSRSEMNVSTLELGDSALYLCASSPNAGVSTGELFFGEGSRLTVL.

The CDR3 sequence: CASSRGPAGGTDTQYF. The CDR3 bases are TGTGCCAGCAGCCGCGGTCCAGCGGGAGGCACAGATACGCAGTATTTT. The V call is TRBV5-4, the J call TRBJ2-3; TRBD2 aligns across 8 bases. CDR3 length: 16 residues. Germline V gene sequence: CDR1 SGHNT, CDR2 YYREEE (reference sequence). V shed 4 bases and J 1 base; nucleotides not matched to a gene: 8. Combining the CDR3 with reference TRBV5-4 and TRBJ2-3 gives the whole variable domain ETGVTQSPTHLIKTRGQQVTLRCSSQSGHNTVSWYQQALGQGPQFIFQYYREEENGRGNFPPRFSGLQFPNYSSELNVNALELDDSALYLCASSRGPAGGTDTQYFGPGTRLTVL.

The CDR3: CASSKGQGASYEQYF. The CDR3 DNA sequence: TGTGCCAGCAGTAAGGGACAGGGGGCGTCCTACGAGCAGTACTTC. This chain connects TRBV6-5 to TRBJ2-7; TRBD1 matches 12 bases. The CDR3 totals 15 residues. The germline gives CDR1 MNHEY, CDR2 SVGAGI. V was clipped by 5 bases and J by 1 base; unmatched bases: 3.

The chain is built from TRBV30 and TRBJ1-5; D ambiguous. The CDR3 loop spans 17 amino acids. Trimming removed 1 base from V and 0 bases from J, with 16 bases in between. Germline V gene data show CDR1 as GTSNPN and CDR2 as SVGIG (reference sequence). The CDR3 DNA is TGTGCCTGGAGTGCTACATCCGGGATCTATAGCAATCAGCCCCAGCATTTT. Its protein product is CAWSATSGIYSNQPQHF.

J is TRBJ2-1 and V is TRBV5-1; 11 bases are a match to TRBD2. The CDR3 contains 17 residues. The germline V gene has CDR1 SGHRS and CDR2 YFSETQ. With 3 bases clipped from V and 8 bases from J, the junction kept 13 bases outside the gene matches. The CDR3 loop reads CASSSDLAGGIRDEQFF. Here the CDR3 DNA reads TGCGCCAGCAGCTCCGATCTAGCGGGAGGAATCCGCGATGAGCAGTTCTTC.

The rearrangement uses TRBV30 and TRBJ2-2; tentatively, D is TRBD1 (5 bases). In germline, CDR1 is GTSNPN, CDR2 SVGIG (reference sequence). The CDR3 spans 15 residues. The V and J ends lost 2 bases and 0 bases respectively, with 10 bases between them. The chain's CDR3 is CAWSRGGPNTGELFF. CDR3 sequence (DNA): TGTGCCTGGAGTAGGGGCGGTCCGAACACCGGGGAGCTGTTTTTT.

The gene calls are TRBV4-2 and TRBJ2-7; 7 bases align to TRBD2. The length of the CDR3 is 13 residues. Germline-derived CDR1 and CDR2 are LGHNA and YNFKEQ. V lost 11 bases to trimming and J lost 3 bases; unmatched junction nucleotides: 10. The CDR3 DNA is TGTGCCGCCGCCAGGGACTATTACTACGAGCAGTACTTC. Amino acid sequence: CAAARDYYYEQYF.

The chain couples TRBV7-2 to TRBJ2-1, with 9 bases aligning to TRBD2. CDR3 length: 15 residues. Germline CDR1 SGHTA, CDR2 FQGNSA. The V gene end was trimmed by 5 bases and the J gene end by 0 bases; junction bases not matched to a gene: 2. This CDR3 reads CASSRLADSYNEQFF. In DNA, the CDR3 is TGTGCCAGCAGCCGACTAGCGGACTCCTACAATGAGCAGTTCTTC.

This chain connects TRBV9 to TRBJ2-1, with 7 nucleotides matching TRBD2. The junction had 11 bases not matched to a gene; V was cut back by 0 bases and J by 14 bases. The germline CDR1 and CDR2 sequences are SGDLS and YYNGEE. The CDR3 has 14 residues. The CDR3 here is CASSVGSSGAPEFF. The CDR3 bases are TGTGCCAGCAGCGTAGGGTCTAGCGGAGCCCCGGAGTTCTTC.

The chain joins TRBV13 to TRBJ2-5; no definite D call. Deletions cut 5 bases from V and 0 bases from J, with 7 bases between. CDR1 is PRHDT, CDR2 FYEKMQ, per germline (reference sequence). This CDR3 region has 13 residues. CDR3 nucleotide sequence: TGTGCCAGCAGCCCTATATACCAAGAGACCCAGTACTTC. It is translated as CASSPIYQETQYF.

The CDR3 coding sequence is TGTGCCAGCAGCGTAGCGGGCGGGAGCGGGCAGTTCTTC. It is translated as CASSVAGGSGQFF. J is TRBJ2-1 and V is TRBV9; 7 bases map to TRBD2. The length of the CDR3 is 13 residues. Germline V gives CDR1 SGDLS, CDR2 YYNGEE. The ends lost 0 bases at V and 12 bases at J; junction bases unmatched: 6.

V gene TRBV7-2 combines with J gene TRBJ2-3; D may be TRBD2 (5 bases). CDR3 length: 15 residues. The V gene's germline CDR1 is SGHTA and CDR2 FQGNSA. The V end was cut by 6 bases, the J end by 3 bases, with 16 bases between. CDR3 DNA sequence: TGTGCCAGCAGTATGAGCGGAATTTTGACAGATACGCAGTATTTT. Protein product: CASSMSGILTDTQYF.

The CDR3 sequence: CASRTVTRQGFHEQYF. The CDR3 DNA sequence: TGTGCAAGTCGGACTGTAACGAGACAGGGATTCCACGAGCAGTACTTC. The J gene is TRBJ2-7, the V gene TRBV12-2; the D segment call TRBD1 is taken from the table without a DNA check. TRBV12-2 is a pseudogene segment. The CDR3 sequence is 16 residues long.

The chain has TRBV7-2 and TRBJ2-2; possibly TRBD2 for D (5 bases). Trimming stripped 5 bases from V and 7 bases from J, with 14 bases between. CDR1 is SGHTA, CDR2 FQGNSA, per germline. The CDR3 has 14 residues. CDR3 bases: TGTGCCAGCAGCCCAGAGGCGGGTAGCGGGGAGCTGTTTTTT. Residues: CASSPEAGSGELFF.

The chain is built from TRBV2 and TRBJ1-5; 7 bases map to TRBD1. Losses at the gene ends were 5 bases for V and 6 bases for J; bases not matched to a gene: 7. Germline loops: CDR1 SNHLY, CDR2 FYNNEI. This CDR3 is 14 amino acids long. Written as DNA, the CDR3 is TGTGCCAGCAGTCGACAGGGTGGAGTTCAGCCCCAGCATTTT. It translates to CASSRQGGVQPQHF. The full variable domain, rest sourced from reference TRBV2 and TRBJ1-5, is EPEVTQTPSHQVTQMGQEVILRCVPISNHLYFYWYRQILGQKVEFLVSFYNNEISEKSEIFDDQFSVERPDGSNFTLKIRSTKLEDSAMYFCASSRQGGVQPQHFGDGTRLSIL.

The V gene is TRBV10-1, the J gene TRBJ2-7, with 9 bases matching TRBD1. The CDR3 covers 15 residues. The V gene end was trimmed by 3 bases and the J gene end by 5 bases; junction bases not matched to a gene: 8. In germline, CDR1 is WNHNN, CDR2 SYGVQD (reference sequence). The chain's CDR3 is CASSEIGTGIHEQYF. The CDR3 bases are TGCGCCAGCAGTGAAATCGGGACAGGGATTCACGAGCAGTACTTC.

This sequence joins TRBV15 and TRBJ2-1; D ambiguous. Germline assignment: CDR1 LNHNV and CDR2 YYDKDF (reference sequence). The V end was cut by 1 base, the J end by 15 bases, with 16 bases between. The CDR3 contains 13 residues. Written as DNA, the CDR3 is TGTGCCACCAGCAGAGCGGTCCTCCAAGGTCGGTTCTTC. This translates into CATSRAVLQGRFF.

This sequence joins TRBV6-4 and TRBJ2-1, with D maybe TRBD1 (6 bases). Germline V gives CDR1 MRHNA, CDR2 SNTAGT. The CDR3 contains 15 residues. V gave up 0 bases and J gave up 5 bases, with 11 bases separating them. The CDR3 is CASSDSPGANNEQFF. CDR3 sequence (DNA): TGTGCCAGCAGTGACTCCCCAGGGGCTAACAATGAGCAGTTCTTC.

The CDR3 reads CASSLIVLAVYNEQFF. CDR3 DNA sequence: TGTGCCAGCAGCTTGATTGTGCTAGCGGTCTACAATGAGCAGTTCTTC. The chain couples TRBV5-4 to TRBJ2-1, with 7 positions matching TRBD2. Germline lookup yields CDR1 SGHNT and CDR2 YYREEE (reference sequence). CDR3 length equals 16 residues. The V and J ends lost 1 base and 3 bases, in that order; junction bases with no gene match: 7. Together with reference TRBV5-4 and TRBJ2-1, the CDR3 gives the full variable domain: ETGVTQSPTHLIKTRGQQVTLRCSSQSGHNTVSWYQQALGQGPQFIFQYYREEENGRGNFPPRFSGLQFPNYSSELNVNALELDDSALYLCASSLIVLAVYNEQFFGPGTRLTVL.

The J gene is TRBJ2-7, the V gene TRBV29-1; weak D call: TRBD2 (5 bases). This CDR3 is 14 amino acids long. The germline V and J ends were trimmed by 4 bases and 3 bases, with 16 bases remaining between them. CDR1 and CDR2 from the germline V gene are SQVTM and ANQGSEA. CDR3 sequence: CSVVSGGGIYEQYF. DNA of the CDR3: TGCAGCGTTGTGTCAGGTGGAGGTATCTACGAGCAGTACTTC.